The next 9 T cell receptor beta chains were all read from a single sample in a study of blood T cell repertoires in COVID-19 (dated by TCRdb to about 2020). Library construction relied on the immunoSEQ multiplex PCR assay. Not all clones reach the TCRdb copy of this immuneACCESS table, which keeps in-frame sequences only. Checked studies attribute under half of the gap to unresolved V genes and leave the rest unexplained. The table for this sample lists around 140,000 clones; approximately 80% of them were counted only once. Approximately 9.1% of the sample comes from the top ten. Source material: peripheral blood. The receptor set was obtained from a woman aged 60-75 years with active or convalescent COVID-19.

This clone has just one count. The V gene is TRBV28, the J gene TRBJ1-4, with 8 bases identical to TRBD1. There are 14 residues in the CDR3. Germline values: CDR1 MDHEN, CDR2 SYDVKM. Trimming removed 3 bases from V and 6 bases from J; junction bases left unmatched: 3. The CDR3 region has the DNA TGTGCCAGCAGTTTCGACAGGGGTGATGAAAAACTGTTTTTT. It yields the protein CASSFDRGDEKLFF.

The V gene is TRBV28, the J gene TRBJ1-5, with TRBD1 identical over 11 bases. CDR1 is MDHEN and CDR2 is SYDVKM in the germline V gene. V shed 1 base and J 2 bases; nucleotides not matched to a gene: 13. This CDR3 is 20 amino acids long. The CDR3 reads CASSLFGTGGSIYGNQPQHF. In DNA, the CDR3 is TGTGCCAGCAGTTTATTTGGGACAGGGGGTAGTATCTATGGCAATCAGCCCCAGCATTTT.

The V and J genes are TRBV19 and TRBJ2-5; D is ambiguous. Germline V lookup: CDR1 LNHDA, CDR2 SQIVND (reference sequence). The CDR3 loop spans 11 amino acids. DNA of the CDR3: TGTGCGGAGTGCCCCCAAGAGACCCAGTACTTC. Its translation: CAECPQETQYF.

This clone came up once. The chain carries TRBV5-1 and TRBJ2-3; D perhaps matches TRBD1 (5 bases). V lost 2 bases to trimming and J lost 0 bases, with 13 bases between them. Per germline, CDR1 SGHRS and CDR2 YFSETQ. CDR3 length equals 16 residues. CDR3: CASSFTAGLSTDTQYF. CDR3 sequence (DNA): TGCGCCAGCAGCTTCACCGCAGGGCTGAGCACAGATACGCAGTATTTT.

V and J are TRBV4-2 and TRBJ2-1; 7 bases match TRBD2. After removal of 4 bases from V and 4 bases from J, the junction contained 7 bases not matched to a gene. The germline CDR1 and CDR2 sequences are LGHNA and YNFKEQ. This CDR3 region has 15 residues. Here the CDR3 DNA reads TGTGCCAGCAGCCGGGTGGCTAGCGGATACAATGAGCAGTTCTTC. Amino acid sequence: CASSRVASGYNEQFF.

The chain uses TRBV7-9 and TRBJ1-5; D gene uncertain. V lost 3 bases, J lost 0 bases, and 3 bases lay in between. The germline V gene has CDR1 SEHNR and CDR2 FQNEAQ (reference sequence). The CDR3 loop spans 13 amino acids. CDR3 protein: CASSFRSNQPQHF. CDR3 DNA sequence: TGTGCCAGCAGCTTCCGTAGCAATCAGCCCCAGCATTTT.

The V call is TRBV5-1, the J call TRBJ1-6; TRBD1 aligns across 7 bases. The V and J ends lost 0 bases and 9 bases, in that order; junction bases with no gene match: 9. The germline V gene has CDR1 SGHRS and CDR2 YFSETQ. The CDR3 spans 16 residues. As DNA, the CDR3 is TGCGCCAGCAGCTTGGCTGGAGACAGGGTTGGTTCACCCCTCCACTTT. Translated: CASSLAGDRVGSPLHF.

The CDR3 is CASSLVSGLETDTQYF. Written as DNA, the CDR3 is TGTGCCAGCAGCTTAGTTTCGGGACTAGAAACAGATACGCAGTATTTT. The gene calls are TRBV7-8 and TRBJ2-3; 8 positions match TRBD2. The CDR3 spans 16 residues. CDR1 and CDR2 from the germline V gene are SGHVS and FQNEAQ. J gave up 3 bases and V 1 base, and 6 bases lay outside the gene matches.

This clone appeared many times. The chain uses TRBV6-4 and TRBJ1-6; D is perhaps TRBD1 (5 bases). The CDR3 has 14 amino acids. Germline CDR1 is MRHNA and CDR2 is SNTAGT. V was shortened by 6 bases and J by 6 bases, with 12 bases between the two germline ends. CDR3 DNA: TGTGCCAGCAGGACGGGGGGACCTAATTCACCCCTCCACTTT. Translated: CASRTGGPNSPLHF.